What follows are 17 T cell receptor beta chains derived from one specimen sequenced in a study of molecular identifiers for immune sequencing clone quantification. TCRdb ran MiXCR on the PCR reads and lists one entry per CDR3 protein. The sample contains some 320,000 distinct CDR3 sequences, about a fifth of which appear only once. The material sequenced was naive CD8+ T cells from blood, with Jurkat cell RNA spiked in. Subset: FACS-sorted CD8+CD4-CCR7+CD45RA+ naive T cells. These receptors originate from a human donor in good health. Some libraries in this study had Jurkat cell RNA spiked in.

In the case of this clonotype: This may be a read error, as it is one base from a much larger clone. The rearrangement links TRBV5-6 to TRBJ2-3; the D call may be TRBD1 or TRBD2 (6 bases each). The V end was cut by 4 bases, the J end by 6 bases, with 21 bases between. Germline CDR1 and CDR2: SGHDT and YYEEEE. The CDR3 loop spans 16 amino acids. Here the CDR3 reads CASSRTPGAGGDTQYF. In nucleotides, the CDR3 is TGTGCCAGCAGCCGGACCCCAGGGGCTGGGGGGGATACGCAGTATTTT.

The chain carries TRBV4-2 and TRBJ2-7, with 9 positions matching TRBD2. Germline values: CDR1 LGHNA, CDR2 YNFKEQ. The CDR3 is 15 amino acids. The ends lost 0 bases at V and 3 bases at J; junction bases unmatched: 3. The CDR3 loop reads CASSQELAGHYEQYF. The DNA of the CDR3 is TGTGCCAGCAGCCAAGAACTAGCGGGCCACTACGAGCAGTACTTC.

This clonotype was seen ten or more times. V is TRBV4-3 and J is TRBJ2-5, with D perhaps matching TRBD2 (6 bases). Germline V lookup: CDR1 LGHNA, CDR2 YSLEER. The V and J ends lost 0 bases and 6 bases respectively, with 20 bases between them. The CDR3 extends over 17 amino acids. The CDR3 sequence is CASSQDRAGMGPKTQYF. CDR3 DNA sequence: TGCGCCAGCAGCCAAGATCGTGCGGGGATGGGTCCCAAGACCCAGTACTTC.

A remark on this clonotype: A much larger clone sits a single nucleotide away, making a read error possible. Since no conserved phenylalanine or tryptophan closes the CDR3, a read error is the likely cause. CDR3 amino acids: CASSHSRGEYEQYS. CDR3 coding DNA: TGCGCCAGCAGCCATTCCCGCGGGGAGTACGAGCAGTACTCC. The chain carries TRBV4-3 and TRBJ2-7; D might be TRBD2 (6 bases). Deletions cut 3 bases from V and 4 bases from J, with 13 bases between. The CDR3 loop spans 14 amino acids. CDR1 is LGHNA, CDR2 YSLEER, per germline.

This clonotype appeared a single time. This sequence may be a read error, since a much larger clone differs from it by one base. CDR3 sequence (DNA): TGTGCCAGCAGCCAGGGACGGGGGATTAAGTACACTGAAGCTTTCTTT. Protein sequence: CASSQGRGIKYTEAFF. J is TRBJ1-1 and V is TRBV2, with D maybe TRBD1 (5 bases). V lost 6 bases to trimming and J lost 3 bases, with 20 bases between them. This CDR3 has 16 residues. Germline assignment: CDR1 SNHLY and CDR2 FYNNEI.

This clonotype was seen repeatedly, ten times or more. This chain connects TRBV7-9 to TRBJ2-2, with D perhaps being TRBD1 or TRBD2 (5 bases each). Germline CDR1 and CDR2: SEHNR and FQNEAQ (reference sequence). Trimming cost V 5 bases and J 8 bases, with 18 bases left between them. This CDR3 is built from 15 residues. The CDR3 nucleotides read TGTGCCAGCAGCCATGGGGACGCCGAACTTGGGGAGCTGTTTTTT. Encoded protein: CASSHGDAELGELFF.

V gene TRBV10-3 combines with J gene TRBJ2-5, with D maybe TRBD2 (5 bases). The CDR3 runs 15 residues. Trimming took 0 bases from V and 5 from J, leaving 13 bases between them. Germline V CDR1 and CDR2: ENHRY, SYGVKD. The CDR3 loop is CAISESITSGETQYF. The DNA of the CDR3 is TGTGCCATCAGTGAGTCGATCACTTCGGGGGAGACCCAGTACTTC.

This clonotype was detected many times. The gene calls are TRBV4-1 and TRBJ2-1, with 8 bases lining up with TRBD2. The germline V gene has CDR1 MGHRA and CDR2 YSYEKL. With 4 bases clipped from V and 6 bases from J, the junction kept 8 bases outside the gene matches. This CDR3 has 15 residues. The CDR3 spells CASSPTSASPNEQFF. The DNA of the CDR3 is TGCGCCAGCAGCCCGACTAGCGCATCCCCCAATGAGCAGTTCTTC.

This clonotype was seen repeatedly, ten times or more. V is TRBV6-2 or TRBV6-3 and J is TRBJ2-7, with D unclear. This CDR3 contains 12 residues. V was clipped by 5 bases and J by 7 bases, with 12 bases between them. Germline loops: CDR1 MNHEY, CDR2 SVGEGT. The CDR3 here is CASSNDVGEQYF. In DNA, the CDR3 is TGTGCCAGCAGTAACGATGTGGGTGAGCAGTACTTC.

In its sample, this clonotype was seen many times. CDR3 nucleotides: TGTGCCTCGAGGGTTGGAACTAATGAAAAACTGTTTTTT. This encodes CASRVGTNEKLFF. The gene calls are TRBV10-3 and TRBJ1-4; D gene unclear. The germline V gene encodes CDR1 ENHRY and CDR2 SYGVKD. CDR3 length equals 13 residues. V dropped 11 bases and J dropped 1 base, with 11 bases sitting between them.

This clonotype was counted at least ten times. This chain connects TRBV30 to TRBJ1-2, with D maybe TRBD1 (6 bases). Trimming shortened V by 5 bases and J by 3 bases, and 10 bases separated the two germline ends. Germline V gene data show CDR1 as GTSNPN and CDR2 as SVGIG (reference sequence). The CDR3 loop spans 12 amino acids. CDR3 protein: CAWEQGYYGYTF. The CDR3 bases are TGTGCCTGGGAGCAGGGGTACTATGGCTACACCTTC.

Remarks on this clonotype: A much larger clonotype is one base distant, so this may be a read error. The chain links TRBV28 to TRBJ2-1; D unclear. V was clipped by 5 bases and J by 10 bases, with 21 bases between them. This CDR3 spans 15 amino acids. Germline assignment: CDR1 MDHEN and CDR2 SYDVKM. CDR3: CASSPGQESAREQFF. The CDR3 coding sequence is TGTGCCAGCAGTCCTGGGCAGGAGTCGGCCCGAGAGCAGTTCTTC.

This clonotype was counted ten times or more. J is TRBJ2-7 and V is TRBV19, with 8 bases aligning to TRBD1. The V gene end was trimmed by 4 bases and the J gene end by 3 bases; junction bases not matched to a gene: 8. CDR1 LNHDA and CDR2 SQIVND come from the germline V gene (reference sequence). The CDR3 runs to 15 residues. CDR3 loop: CASSSPGTGFYEQYF. As DNA, the CDR3 is TGTGCCAGTAGTAGCCCCGGGACAGGCTTCTACGAGCAGTACTTC.

This clonotype appeared many times. This rearrangement joins TRBV4-3 to TRBJ2-7, with 7 bases identical to TRBD1. The CDR3 extends over 15 amino acids. V was clipped by 1 base and J by 2 bases; unmatched bases: 5. Germline-derived CDR1 and CDR2 are LGHNA and YSLEER. Here the CDR3 DNA reads TGCGCCAGCAGCCAAGGTACCGGGACAGCCTACGAGCAGTACTTC. Translation: CASSQGTGTAYEQYF.

In its sample, this clonotype was seen a few times. The genes are TRBV27 and TRBJ2-7, with 11 bases lining up with TRBD2. This CDR3 has 15 residues. Germline CDR1 MNHEY, CDR2 SMNVEV (reference sequence). Trimming at V came to 2 bases and at J to 4 bases, leaving 4 bases not matched to a gene. CDR3 in amino acids: CASSLKLAGAYEQYF. The CDR3 DNA reads as TGTGCCAGCAGTTTAAAACTAGCGGGAGCGTACGAGCAGTACTTC.

The chain joins TRBV12-3 or TRBV12-4 to TRBJ2-3; TRBD2 is a possible D gene (5 bases). Trimming took off 4 bases at V and 6 bases at J, with 17 bases between the two ends. The CDR3 loop spans 15 amino acids. The chain's CDR3 is CASSSEGPVGDTQYF. Here the CDR3 DNA reads TGTGCCAGCAGTTCAGAGGGTCCCGTTGGGGATACGCAGTATTTT.

Many counts were recorded for this clonotype. The chain joins TRBV27 to TRBJ1-1; D is unclear. The CDR3 runs to 13 residues. Germline CDR1 MNHEY, CDR2 SMNVEV (reference sequence). V shed 1 base and J shed 4 bases, with 7 bases lying between them. The CDR3 DNA reads as TGTGCCAGCAGTTTATGGTCGGGCACTGAAGCTTTCTTT. It codes for CASSLWSGTEAFF.